This entry is about one T cell receptor (beta chain). Antigen unknown. This record belongs to a study of cytomegalovirus exposure and HLA in healthy donors. Whole-study findings and limits: 150 to 200 TCR beta chains were listed as cytomegalovirus-associated.

The assay was immunoSEQ multiplex PCR, and TCRdb's table has in-frame clones only and misses some. The repertoire holds approximately 58,000 clones, with 90% to 95% as singletons. CDR1 is SGHTA, CDR2 FQGNSA, per germline. V lost 6 bases and J lost 0; bases outside the gene matches: 6. CDR3 size: 15 residues. This TCR came from a woman under 40 in good health and CMV-seronegative. The gene calls are TRBV7-2 and TRBJ2-3; TRBD2 agrees at 7 bases. Specimen: PBMCs. The CDR3 loop is CASSPGTTSTDTQYF. The CDR3 DNA is TGTGCCAGCAGTCCCGGGACTACTAGCACAGATACGCAGTATTTT.